The 19 T cell receptor beta chains listed next were all sequenced from one sample in a study of blood T cell repertoires in COVID-19. The assay was immunoSEQ multiplex PCR, and TCRdb's table has in-frame clones only and misses some. The profile shows about 230,000 clones, over 75% of them singletons. Input material: peripheral blood. These receptors came from a woman of 80 years or more with acute or convalescent COVID-19.

This chain uses TRBV2 with TRBJ1-5; TRBD1 matches at 11 bases. CDR3 length equals 13 residues. Germline V CDR1 and CDR2: SNHLY, FYNNEI. Germline trimming cut 6 bases from V and 7 bases from J; bases unmatched to any gene: 2. The CDR3 is CASRGQGGQPQHF. DNA of the CDR3: TGTGCCAGCAGGGGACAGGGGGGACAGCCCCAGCATTTT.

V and J are TRBV25-1 and TRBJ1-2; D may be TRBD1 (6 bases). V was shortened by 4 bases and J by 4 bases, with 10 bases between the two germline ends. The CDR3 runs to 13 residues. Looked up from germline, CDR1 is MGHDK and CDR2 is SYGVNS. CDR3 loop: CASSGQAVYGYTF. The CDR3 nucleotides read TGTGCCAGCAGTGGACAGGCGGTCTATGGCTACACCTTC.

This chain joins TRBV14 and TRBJ1-2, with D hard to call. CDR1 and CDR2 from the germline V gene are SGHDN and FVKESK. V dropped 2 bases and J dropped 2 bases, with 12 bases sitting between them. The CDR3 contains 15 residues. DNA of the CDR3: TGTGCCAGCAGCCAACTCAAGGGAGGGAACTATGGCTACACCTTC. Amino acids: CASSQLKGGNYGYTF.

This clone was seen just once. V is TRBV5-6 and J is TRBJ1-2; TRBD1 matches 7 bases. This CDR3 is 15 amino acids long. The germline V gene encodes CDR1 SGHDT and CDR2 YYEEEE. With 4 bases clipped from V and 8 bases from J, the junction kept 14 bases outside the gene matches. CDR3 DNA: TGTGCCAGCAGCCTTTGGGACAGACCGACGGGAGGCTACACCTTC. Translation: CASSLWDRPTGGYTF.

The V gene is TRBV5-4, the J gene TRBJ2-7; D may be TRBD1 (5 bases). This CDR3 has 16 residues. Trimming removed 4 bases from V and 0 bases from J, with 17 bases in between. Germline loops: CDR1 SGHNT, CDR2 YYREEE (reference sequence). Here the CDR3 reads CASSPRGAQSSYEQYF. DNA of the CDR3: TGTGCCAGCAGCCCCCGTGGGGCCCAAAGCTCCTACGAGCAGTACTTC.

The rearrangement links TRBV6-5 to TRBJ1-1, with 7 bases matching TRBD1. Germline values: CDR1 MNHEY, CDR2 SVGAGI. V lost 8 bases and J lost 3; bases outside the gene matches: 6. This CDR3 has 13 residues. CDR3 DNA sequence: TGTGCCAGCCGGACAGGTATGGACACTGAAGCTTTCTTT. This sequence encodes CASRTGMDTEAFF.

J is TRBJ2-1 and V is TRBV5-4; 7 bases fit TRBD1. The trim removed 4 bases at V and 15 bases at J, leaving 13 bases unmatched. Germline V gene data show CDR1 as SGHNT and CDR2 as YYREEE (reference sequence). This CDR3 is 13 amino acids long. The CDR3 region is CASSPTLRDSTFF. The CDR3 region has the DNA TGTGCCAGCAGCCCCACCCTCCGGGACAGTACGTTCTTC.

CDR3 bases: TGTGCCAGCAGCCTCGAAAAGGGGTCCTATGGCTACACCTTC. This codes for CASSLEKGSYGYTF. The chain links TRBV4-2 to TRBJ1-2; possible D gene TRBD1, 5 bases. The germline V gene encodes CDR1 LGHNA and CDR2 YNFKEQ. This CDR3 spans 14 amino acids. V shed 4 bases and J shed 4 bases, with 13 bases lying between them.

This chain connects TRBV5-1 to TRBJ2-7, with TRBD1 identical over 9 bases. Germline trimming cut 5 bases from V and 2 bases from J; bases unmatched to any gene: 8. This CDR3 has 15 amino acids. The germline V gene encodes CDR1 SGHRS and CDR2 YFSETQ. CDR3 DNA sequence: TGCGCCAGCAGTTCCTTTGGGACAGGGACCTACGAGCAGTACTTC. Protein sequence: CASSSFGTGTYEQYF. Full variable domain (outside the CDR3, taken from reference TRBV5-1 and TRBJ2-7): KAGVTQTPRYLIKTRGQQVTLSCSPISGHRSVSWYQQTPGQGLQFLFEYFSETQRNKGNFPGRFSGRQFSNSRSEMNVSTLELGDSALYLCASSSFGTGTYEQYFGPGTRLTVT.

The rearrangement links TRBV19 to TRBJ2-7; a possible D gene is TRBD1 (6 bases). V was shortened by 4 bases and J by 3 bases, with 13 bases between the two germline ends. The CDR3 is 14 residues long. The germline CDR1 and CDR2 sequences are LNHDA and SQIVND (reference sequence). The CDR3 DNA follows: TGTGCCAGTAGTAGTCCGGGACACTACTACGAGCAGTACTTC. Translating it yields CASSSPGHYYEQYF.

This chain connects TRBV4-1 to TRBJ1-5; TRBD1 matches at 7 bases. V was pared by 0 bases and J by 3 bases, with 8 bases of the junction left unmatched. This CDR3 comprises 17 residues. The germline V gene encodes CDR1 MGHRA and CDR2 YSYEKL. In nucleotides, the CDR3 is TGCGCCAGCAGCCAAGATGGCGGGGACAGAATCAATCAGCCCCAGCATTTT. It specifies CASSQDGGDRINQPQHF.

The gene calls are TRBV18 and TRBJ2-5; a weak D match, TRBD1 (5 bases). V dropped 2 bases and J dropped 4 bases, with 8 bases sitting between them. This CDR3 has 13 amino acids. The germline CDR1 and CDR2 sequences are KGHSH and LQKENI. The CDR3 DNA follows: TGTGCCAGCTCACCAAGCAGGGTAGAGACCCAGTACTTC. This translates into CASSPSRVETQYF.

V usage is TRBV28 and J usage is TRBJ2-3, with D uncertain. V was clipped by 6 bases and J by 2 bases, with 18 bases between them. Germline V gene sequence: CDR1 MDHEN, CDR2 SYDVKM. This CDR3 has 16 residues. The CDR3 here is CASSSISLGSTDTQYF. Written as DNA, the CDR3 is TGTGCCAGCAGCTCGATATCTCTAGGATCCACAGATACGCAGTATTTT.

The CDR3 DNA follows: TGCGCCAGCAGAACGGGACAGGGCACAGATACGCAGTATTTT. Protein sequence: CASRTGQGTDTQYF. The chain employs TRBV5-1 and TRBJ2-3, with 8 bases lining up with TRBD1. This CDR3 has 14 amino acids. The germline V gene has CDR1 SGHRS and CDR2 YFSETQ. With 5 bases clipped from V and 1 base from J, the junction kept 3 bases outside the gene matches.

The CDR3: CASGRDSNYGYTF. The CDR3 region has the DNA TGTGCCAGCGGTCGGGACAGTAACTATGGCTACACCTTC. The chain links TRBV6-5 to TRBJ1-2; 7 bases fit TRBD1. The V and J ends lost 8 bases and 1 base, in that order; junction bases with no gene match: 4. Germline V gives CDR1 MNHEY, CDR2 SVGAGI. The CDR3 runs to 13 residues.

This CDR3 is CASSSLALYNEQFF. As DNA, the CDR3 is TGTGCCAGCAGCTCCCTAGCGCTTTACAATGAGCAGTTCTTC. J is TRBJ2-1 and V is TRBV5-6, with TRBD2 as a possible D gene (6 bases). Trimming left V 3 bases short and J 4 bases short, with 11 bases between. The CDR3 runs 14 residues. Per the germline V gene, CDR1 is SGHDT and CDR2 is YYEEEE.

The chain uses TRBV3-1 (or the pseudogene TRBV3-2) and TRBJ2-6; tentatively, D is TRBD2 (7 bases). Trimming cost V 2 bases and J 1 base, with 18 bases left between them. The CDR3 consists of 19 residues. The germline V gene encodes CDR1 LGHDT and CDR2 YNNKEL (reference sequence). The CDR3 spells CASSQPRGQAGSGANVLTF. CDR3 nucleotides: TGTGCCAGCAGCCAACCCAGGGGACAAGCGGGGTCTGGGGCCAACGTCCTGACTTTC.

The V call is TRBV6-2 or TRBV6-3, the J call TRBJ2-5; possibly TRBD2 for D (5 bases). The CDR3 contains 13 residues. The V end was cut by 3 bases, the J end by 6 bases, with 11 bases between. Germline loops: CDR1 MNHEY, CDR2 SVGEGT. The CDR3 bases are TGTGCCAGCAGTTATGAGGGTCGCCAGACCCAGTACTTC. Translated, it gives CASSYEGRQTQYF.

The chain links TRBV3-1 (or the pseudogene TRBV3-2) to TRBJ1-2; no clear D. The germline V gene encodes CDR1 LGHDT and CDR2 YNNKEL (reference sequence). V was trimmed by 0 bases and J by 6 bases, leaving 14 bases between them. The CDR3 has 15 amino acids. This CDR3 reads CASSQDWVGGDGYTF. CDR3 DNA sequence: TGTGCCAGCAGCCAAGACTGGGTTGGCGGTGATGGCTACACCTTC.